This T cell receptor (beta chain) was found in a study of T cell repertoires in cytomegalovirus infection. Study as a whole: Selection of CMV epitopes for the study included recently identified HLA-C-restricted and well-studied HLA-B-restricted ones. Both a matching HLA type and CMV infection were indicated by public TCR beta signatures.

This clonotype was counted at least ten times. The antigen remains unidentified. Study-level points and caveats: CMV-specific HLA-C-restricted TCR beta clonotypes dominated the ex vivo response. Adding up the frequency of public TCR beta families identified people who carried CMV plus the relevant HLA.

J gave up 4 bases and V 7 bases, and 18 bases lay outside the gene matches. This CDR3 spans 18 amino acids. In germline, CDR1 is SNHLY, CDR2 FYNNEI. TCRdb re-analysed the reads in MiXCR, keeping a single row per CDR3 protein. Altogether roughly 69,000 distinct CDR3 sequences are present, about 26% being singletons, with the ten largest covering 45% to 75%. The receptor comes from a human donor in good health (CMV status not recorded). Some clones in this sample may be carry-over from other donors' samples. The sequencing used CD8+ T cells from cultured PBMCs, collected from culture after CMV antigen stimulation. The V gene is TRBV2, the J gene TRBJ2-5; 10 bases map to TRBD2. The DNA of the CDR3 is TGTGCCAGCACGGAGGGGCTAGCGGGGGCTACGGGGCGAGAGACCCAGTACTTC. Amino acids: CASTEGLAGATGRETQYF.